This passage covers 17 T cell receptor beta chains from one sample sequenced in a study of blood T cell repertoires in COVID-19. The protocol was immunoSEQ multiplex PCR, while the TCRdb copy is restricted to in-frame clones and leaves out a portion. The sample shows about 110,000 clones, approximately 80% of them seen only once. The sample comprised peripheral blood. All receptors come from a man at least 80 years old with COVID-19, enrolled during active disease.

The rearrangement links TRBV19 to TRBJ2-1; 9 bases fit TRBD2. V lost 6 bases to trimming and J lost 1 base; unmatched junction nucleotides: 4. The V gene's germline CDR1 is LNHDA and CDR2 SQIVND (reference sequence). This CDR3 spans 15 amino acids. The CDR3 DNA sequence: TGTGCCAGTAGGGTAGCGGGAGATTCCTACAATGAGCAGTTCTTC. Amino acid sequence: CASRVAGDSYNEQFF.

The chain has TRBV7-2 and TRBJ1-5; no firm D call. Trimming removed 2 bases at V and 4 bases at J, with 6 bases between. This CDR3 comprises 13 residues. The germline CDR1 and CDR2 sequences are SGHTA and FQGNSA. DNA of the CDR3: TGTGCCAGCAGCTTACACGGTAATCAGCCCCAGCATTTT. As protein: CASSLHGNQPQHF.

The V gene is TRBV5-1, the J gene TRBJ1-2; tentative D call: TRBD1 (5 bases). The CDR3 loop spans 14 amino acids. The V and J ends lost 0 bases and 4 bases respectively, with 10 bases between them. Germline-derived CDR1 and CDR2 are SGHRS and YFSETQ. The CDR3 here is CASSLEGYGYGYTF. The CDR3 DNA sequence: TGCGCCAGCAGCTTGGAGGGGTACGGCTATGGCTACACCTTC.

This clone was recorded a few times. The gene calls are TRBV28 and TRBJ1-2; D unclear. The length of the CDR3 is 13 residues. Trimming left V 3 bases short and J 4 bases short, with 9 bases between. Germline V gene sequence: CDR1 MDHEN, CDR2 SYDVKM. The CDR3 is CASSFPQVYGYTF. As DNA, the CDR3 is TGTGCCAGCAGTTTCCCGCAGGTCTATGGCTACACCTTC.

This clone was detected a few times. The V and J genes are TRBV4-1 and TRBJ2-7; 9 bases agree with TRBD2. The CDR3 covers 16 residues. V shed 3 bases, J shed 6 bases, and the junction held 12 bases outside the gene matches. CDR1 and CDR2 (germline): MGHRA, YSYEKL. The CDR3 DNA reads as TGCGCCAGCAGCCAGTATAGCGGGAGCTCGTTCGGCGAGCAGTACTTC. It translates to CASSQYSGSSFGEQYF.

This clone has only one observation. The chain links TRBV4-2 to TRBJ1-4; TRBD1 is a possible D gene (6 bases). The CDR3 spans 15 residues. Germline lookup yields CDR1 LGHNA and CDR2 YNFKEQ. V lost 5 bases and J lost 5, with 15 bases in between. The CDR3 spells CASSSRGGWNEKLFF. DNA for the CDR3: TGTGCCAGCAGCAGTAGGGGGGGTTGGAATGAAAAACTGTTTTTT.

In the case of this clone: Other nucleotide sequences in the sample specify the same CDR3. The chain is built from TRBV18 and TRBJ2-5; D is possibly TRBD1 (8 bases). The CDR3 has 14 amino acids. The germline V gene encodes CDR1 KGHSH and CDR2 LQKENI. V shed 2 bases and J shed 4 bases, with 11 bases lying between them. The CDR3 sequence: CASSPTGGGETQYF. The CDR3 DNA is TGTGCCAGCTCACCAACAGGGGGGGGAGAGACCCAGTACTTC.

This clone was found once. The chain employs TRBV19 and TRBJ2-7; 7 positions match TRBD1. Germline CDR1 reads LNHDA; CDR2 reads SQIVND (reference sequence). The CDR3 loop spans 15 amino acids. Unmatched junction bases numbered 5, after V lost 3 bases and J lost 0 bases. CDR3 in DNA: TGTGCCAGTAGTATCACCGGGACAGCCTCCTACGAGCAGTACTTC. Protein: CASSITGTASYEQYF.

Details on this clone: One junction end does not reproduce the germline sequence, and a read error may be involved. The V gene is TRBV7-8, the J gene TRBJ2-1; TRBD2 matches 8 bases. The CDR3 sequence is 15 residues long. Germline loops: CDR1 SGHVS, CDR2 FQNEAQ. The CDR3 DNA sequence: TGTGCCAGCAGCCTAAATAGCGGGGTTTACAATGAACAGTTCTTC. It encodes CASSLNSGVYNEQFF.

The chain employs TRBV15 and TRBJ1-1, with D hard to call. CDR1 is LNHNV and CDR2 is YYDKDF in the germline V gene (reference sequence). Trimming cost V 0 bases and J 8 bases, with 13 bases left between them. The CDR3 consists of 14 residues. The CDR3 here is CATSRDLNSIEAFF. The CDR3 nucleotides are TGTGCCACCAGCAGAGATTTGAACAGCATAGAAGCTTTCTTT. Filled out from reference TRBV15 and TRBJ1-1, the complete variable domain reads DAMVIQNPRYQVTQFGKPVTLSCSQTLNHNVMYWYQQKSSQAPKLLFHYYDKDFNNEADTPDNFQSRRPNTSFCFLDIRSPGLGDTAMYLCATSRDLNSIEAFFGQGTRLTVV.

This clone was seen more than once but under ten times. The genes are TRBV6-6 and TRBJ2-4; D unresolved. CDR1 and CDR2 (germline): MNHNY, SVGAGI (reference sequence). This CDR3 has 12 amino acids. V was cut by 2 bases and J by 11 bases, with 10 bases left in between. The CDR3 DNA sequence: TGTGCCAGCAGTTACGTCGGAGTCCTTCAGTACTTC. Translating it yields CASSYVGVLQYF.

The rearrangement joins TRBV6-5 to TRBJ1-2; D might be TRBD1 (5 bases). Looked up from germline, CDR1 is MNHEY and CDR2 is SVGAGI. The CDR3 has 13 amino acids. V gave up 7 bases and J gave up 4 bases, with 13 bases separating them. CDR3 loop: CASTLDSSYGYTF. CDR3 nucleotides: TGTGCCAGCACCCTTGACAGCAGCTATGGCTACACCTTC.

V usage is TRBV5-1 and J usage is TRBJ2-6, with D possibly matching TRBD1 (6 bases). CDR1 SGHRS and CDR2 YFSETQ come from the germline V gene. Trimming took off 0 bases at V and 2 bases at J, with 6 bases between the two ends. This CDR3 has 15 amino acids. CDR3: CASSLGQAGANVLTF. The CDR3 DNA reads as TGCGCCAGCAGCTTGGGACAGGCTGGGGCCAACGTCCTGACTTTC.

The chain joins TRBV9 to TRBJ2-4; 7 bases map to TRBD2. This CDR3 comprises 14 residues. J was trimmed by 6 bases and V by 2 bases; bases with no gene match: 5. Germline loops: CDR1 SGDLS, CDR2 YYNGEE. The CDR3 DNA follows: TGTGCCAGCAGCGTGGGCGGGGGTGGAAACATTCAGTACTTC. It translates to CASSVGGGGNIQYF. The complete variable domain, with remaining parts taken from reference TRBV9 and TRBJ2-4, reads DSGVTQTPKHLITATGQRVTLRCSPRSGDLSVYWYQQSLDQGLQFLIQYYNGEERAKGNILERFSAQQFPDLHSELNLSSLELGDSALYFCASSVGGGGNIQYFGAGTRLSVL.

The chain combines TRBV9 with TRBJ2-2; D perhaps matches TRBD2 (5 bases). CDR3 length: 19 residues. The V and J ends lost 3 bases and 4 bases respectively, with 25 bases between them. Germline V gives CDR1 SGDLS, CDR2 YYNGEE. CDR3 DNA: TGTGCCAGCAGCGGCCCTTCCTCCCTAGCCCCTCTTAGCACCGGGGAGCTGTTTTTT. Its protein product is CASSGPSSLAPLSTGELFF.

V gene TRBV6-2 or TRBV6-3 combines with J gene TRBJ2-5; the match to TRBD2 covers 8 bases. CDR3 length: 16 amino acids. From germline, CDR1 is MNHEY and CDR2 SVGEGT. The J segment lost 0 bases and the V segment lost 2 bases, leaving 5 bases of the junction unmatched. The CDR3 reads CASSYPLAGYQETQYF. Written as DNA, the CDR3 is TGTGCCAGCAGTTACCCGCTAGCGGGTTACCAAGAGACCCAGTACTTC.

The chain recombines TRBV3-1 (or the pseudogene TRBV3-2) with TRBJ1-6, with D hard to call. CDR1 is LGHDT, CDR2 YNNKEL, per germline (reference sequence). This CDR3 is 16 amino acids long. V was clipped by 0 bases and J by 5 bases, with 11 bases between them. Written as DNA, the CDR3 is TGTGCCAGCAGCCAAGATTCCGGAACTAATAATTCACCCCTCCACTTT. Translation: CASSQDSGTNNSPLHF.